This entry lists 22 T cell receptor beta chains sequenced from one sample in a study of CD8 T cells in Susac syndrome. RNA in amounts of about 0.5 to 1 ug was reverse transcribed with random hexamers. MiXCR, applied by TCRdb to the immunoSEQ multiplex PCR reads, yields one record per CDR3 protein. Of roughly 80,000 distinct CDR3 sequences listed, just under 95% are singletons. The sequenced sample consisted of CD8+ T cells from PBMCs. All receptors derive from a human donor in good health.

This chain joins TRBV27 and TRBJ2-7; TRBD1 is a possible D gene (6 bases). The CDR3 runs to 16 residues. The germline gives CDR1 MNHEY, CDR2 SMNVEV (reference sequence). Trimming took 0 bases from V and 0 from J, leaving 12 bases between them. The CDR3 DNA sequence: TGTGCCAGCAGTTTATCGGCAGGGGCGAGCTCCTACGAGCAGTACTTC. Translation: CASSLSAGASSYEQYF.

The chain links TRBV29-1 to TRBJ2-1, with a weak D call TRBD2 (5 bases). V was shortened by 6 bases and J by 9 bases, with 15 bases between the two germline ends. This CDR3 comprises 12 residues. Germline V gives CDR1 SQVTM, CDR2 ANQGSEA. The CDR3 region has the DNA TGCAGCGTCTTCGACGGAGGTGGTGAGCAGTTCTTC. This gives the protein CSVFDGGGEQFF.

This rearrangement joins TRBV4-1 to TRBJ1-5; D uncertain. CDR1 and CDR2 (germline): MGHRA, YSYEKL. Trimming left V 1 base short and J 0 bases short, with 7 bases between. The CDR3 is made up of 15 amino acids. CDR3 region: CASSQVIDSNQPQHF. The CDR3 DNA reads as TGCGCCAGCAGCCAAGTCATTGATAGCAATCAGCCCCAGCATTTT.

This clonotype was seen only once. This sequence joins TRBV7-8 and TRBJ1-2; D gene ambiguous. CDR3 length: 13 residues. Trimming left V 5 bases short and J 2 bases short, with 9 bases between. Germline CDR1 is SGHVS and CDR2 is FQNEAQ. This CDR3 reads CASSPFKNYGYTF. As DNA, the CDR3 is TGTGCCAGCAGCCCGTTTAAGAACTATGGCTACACCTTC. The full variable domain, in which reference TRBV7-8 and TRBJ1-2 provide the parts outside the CDR3, is GAGVSQSPRYKVAKRGQDVALRCDPISGHVSLFWYQQALGQGPEFLTYFQNEAQLDKSGLPSDRFFAERPEGSVSTLKIQRTQQEDSAVYLCASSPFKNYGYTFGSGTRLTVV.

The chain is built from TRBV12-3 or TRBV12-4 and TRBJ2-7, with D tentatively TRBD1 (5 bases). This CDR3 has 17 residues. The V and J ends lost 5 bases and 1 base respectively, with 21 bases between them. CDR3 sequence reads: CASSPSQGDTGSYEQYF. CDR3 DNA sequence: TGTGCCAGCAGTCCCTCCCAGGGCGACACTGGATCCTACGAGCAGTACTTC.

V is TRBV9 and J is TRBJ2-7; D is unresolved. Germline CDR1 SGDLS, CDR2 YYNGEE. This CDR3 comprises 12 residues. Trimming shortened V by 0 bases and J by 2 bases, and 3 bases separated the two germline ends. The CDR3 DNA sequence: TGTGCCAGCAGCGTAGCGGCCTACGAGCAGTACTTC. Residues: CASSVAAYEQYF.

V and J are TRBV20-1 and TRBJ2-1; 8 positions agree with TRBD2. With V trimmed by 5 bases and J by 6 bases, 9 bases remained unmatched. CDR3 size: 14 residues. Per the germline V gene, CDR1 is DFQATT and CDR2 is SNEGSKA (reference sequence). CDR3 sequence: CSADPGTRGNEQFF. In DNA form, the CDR3 reads TGCAGTGCTGACCCAGGGACTAGGGGCAATGAGCAGTTCTTC.

This clonotype appeared once. The V and J genes are TRBV7-2 and TRBJ2-3; 10 positions match TRBD2. CDR1 is SGHTA, CDR2 FQGNSA, per germline. The CDR3 is 17 residues long. V was clipped by 0 bases and J by 6 bases; unmatched bases: 9. In DNA form, the CDR3 reads TGTGCCAGCAGCTTAGCGCTAGCGGGGGAGTCTACGGATACGCAGTATTTT. It codes for CASSLALAGESTDTQYF.

This chain joins TRBV13 and TRBJ2-2; either TRBD1 or TRBD2 may fit D (5 bases each). CDR3 length: 14 residues. CDR1 and CDR2 (germline): PRHDT, FYEKMQ (reference sequence). V was clipped by 5 bases and J by 3 bases, with 10 bases between them. CDR3 residues: CASSARGDTGELFF. The CDR3 DNA reads TGTGCCAGCAGCGCTAGAGGGGACACCGGGGAGCTGTTTTTT.

The chain has TRBV29-1 and TRBJ2-4; D possibly matches TRBD1 or TRBD2 (5 bases each). There are 17 residues in the CDR3. Germline loops: CDR1 SQVTM, CDR2 ANQGSEA. The V end lost 8 bases, the J end lost 0 bases, and 23 bases lay between the germline ends. CDR3 in amino acids: CSLGARAYTLAKNIQYF. DNA of the CDR3: TGCAGCCTGGGAGCCAGGGCCTATACCCTAGCCAAAAACATTCAGTACTTC.

The J gene is TRBJ1-6, the V gene TRBV5-4; 10 positions match TRBD1. The CDR3 covers 17 residues. Germline CDR1 is SGHNT and CDR2 is YYREEE (reference sequence). With 4 bases clipped from V and 10 bases from J, the junction kept 14 bases outside the gene matches. The CDR3 region has the DNA TGTGCCAGCAGCATTCGAGCCGGGACAGGGGTCGGGTCACCCCTCCACTTT. This sequence encodes CASSIRAGTGVGSPLHF. The full variable domain, with the rest looked up from reference TRBV5-4 and TRBJ1-6, is ETGVTQSPTHLIKTRGQQVTLRCSSQSGHNTVSWYQQALGQGPQFIFQYYREEENGRGNFPPRFSGLQFPNYSSELNVNALELDDSALYLCASSIRAGTGVGSPLHFGNGTRLTVT.

The DNA of the CDR3 is TGTGCCACCAGCACGGACCGGCCAAACATTCAGTACTTC. Encoded protein: CATSTDRPNIQYF. The chain links TRBV15 to TRBJ2-4; D gene uncertain. The CDR3 has 13 amino acids. Germline assignment: CDR1 LNHNV and CDR2 YYDKDF (reference sequence). V was pared by 4 bases and J by 6 bases, with 10 bases between.

The gene calls are TRBV28 and TRBJ2-3; 7 bases map to TRBD1. The J segment lost 0 bases and the V segment lost 2 bases, leaving 5 bases of the junction unmatched. The CDR3 length is 16 residues. Germline V gene sequence: CDR1 MDHEN, CDR2 SYDVKM. CDR3 region: CASSLGARGSTDTQYF. Written as DNA, the CDR3 is TGTGCCAGCAGTTTAGGGGCCAGGGGGAGCACAGATACGCAGTATTTT.

This chain connects TRBV20-1 to TRBJ2-1; D not certain. CDR1 and CDR2 (germline): DFQATT, SNEGSKA (reference sequence). This CDR3 contains 12 residues. Trimming stripped 2 bases from V and 5 bases from J, with 7 bases between. CDR3 sequence: CSARRRNNEQFF. For the CDR3, the DNA is TGCAGTGCTAGAAGACGGAACAATGAGCAGTTCTTC.

The chain uses TRBV27 and TRBJ2-7; TRBD1 agrees at 9 bases. From germline, CDR1 is MNHEY and CDR2 SMNVEV (reference sequence). The J segment lost 1 base and the V segment lost 2 bases, leaving 15 bases of the junction unmatched. This CDR3 is 19 amino acids long. CDR3 nucleotides: TGTGCCAGCAGTTTACCGCACCCCTCGGGACAGGGCGGGTCCTACGAGCAGTACTTC. Its protein product is CASSLPHPSGQGGSYEQYF.

This chain uses TRBV7-8 with TRBJ1-1, with 10 bases lining up with TRBD1. The germline gives CDR1 SGHVS, CDR2 FQNEAQ. With V trimmed by 4 bases and J by 2 bases, 19 bases remained unmatched. The CDR3 runs 20 residues. The CDR3 region has the DNA TGTGCCAGCAGCTCTAGGGGACTAACGGGACAGGGGCCAGATAACACTGAAGCTTTCTTT. Protein product: CASSSRGLTGQGPDNTEAFF.

The chain joins TRBV7-2 to TRBJ2-7; D is unresolved. Germline CDR1 SGHTA, CDR2 FQGNSA. V was cut by 2 bases and J by 2 bases, with 7 bases left in between. This CDR3 has 13 amino acids. The DNA for the CDR3 is TGTGCCAGCAGCTTAATCCTGCCCTACGAGCAGTACTTC. Translated, it gives CASSLILPYEQYF.

This chain uses TRBV29-1 with TRBJ2-5; unclear D gene. The germline V gene has CDR1 SQVTM and CDR2 ANQGSEA. The CDR3 contains 16 residues. Trimming shortened V by 0 bases and J by 4 bases, and 18 bases separated the two germline ends. CDR3 residues: CSVEEPQETRVETQYF. CDR3 DNA: TGCAGCGTTGAAGAACCCCAAGAGACGCGTGTAGAGACCCAGTACTTC.

The rearrangement links TRBV15 to TRBJ2-1; D uncertain. In germline, CDR1 is LNHNV, CDR2 YYDKDF (reference sequence). Trimming removed 0 bases from V and 0 bases from J, with 9 bases in between. The CDR3 length is 16 residues. The chain's CDR3 is CATSRDRASSYNEQFF. CDR3 DNA sequence: TGTGCCACCAGCAGAGATAGGGCCAGCTCCTACAATGAGCAGTTCTTC.

The chain recombines TRBV9 with TRBJ1-2; D possibly corresponds to TRBD1 (6 bases). Between the trimmed V and J ends, which lost 0 bases and 0 bases, there was a span of 9 bases. The CDR3 spans 15 residues. The V gene's germline CDR1 is SGDLS and CDR2 YYNGEE. The CDR3 DNA sequence: TGTGCCAGCAGCGTAGAACAGGGACCTAACTATGGCTACACCTTC. Encoded protein: CASSVEQGPNYGYTF. The variable domain in full, completed from reference TRBV9 and TRBJ1-2, reads DSGVTQTPKHLITATGQRVTLRCSPRSGDLSVYWYQQSLDQGLQFLIQYYNGEERAKGNILERFSAQQFPDLHSELNLSSLELGDSALYFCASSVEQGPNYGYTFGSGTRLTVV.

V usage is TRBV27 and J usage is TRBJ1-1, with D tentatively TRBD1 (6 bases). V was clipped by 4 bases and J by 8 bases, with 11 bases between them. The CDR3 is 12 amino acids. Per germline, CDR1 MNHEY and CDR2 SMNVEV (reference sequence). CDR3 sequence: CASSSIDREAFF. Here the CDR3 DNA reads TGTGCCAGCAGTTCCATAGACAGGGAAGCTTTCTTT.

This sequence joins TRBV6-5 and TRBJ2-5; D perhaps matches TRBD2 (5 bases). Germline V gene data show CDR1 as MNHEY and CDR2 as SVGAGI. Trimming removed 0 bases from V and 5 bases from J, with 13 bases in between. The CDR3 consists of 15 residues. The CDR3 DNA reads as TGTGCCAGCAGTTACTCGGGCGGGCACGGGGAGACCCAGTACTTC. This sequence encodes CASSYSGGHGETQYF.